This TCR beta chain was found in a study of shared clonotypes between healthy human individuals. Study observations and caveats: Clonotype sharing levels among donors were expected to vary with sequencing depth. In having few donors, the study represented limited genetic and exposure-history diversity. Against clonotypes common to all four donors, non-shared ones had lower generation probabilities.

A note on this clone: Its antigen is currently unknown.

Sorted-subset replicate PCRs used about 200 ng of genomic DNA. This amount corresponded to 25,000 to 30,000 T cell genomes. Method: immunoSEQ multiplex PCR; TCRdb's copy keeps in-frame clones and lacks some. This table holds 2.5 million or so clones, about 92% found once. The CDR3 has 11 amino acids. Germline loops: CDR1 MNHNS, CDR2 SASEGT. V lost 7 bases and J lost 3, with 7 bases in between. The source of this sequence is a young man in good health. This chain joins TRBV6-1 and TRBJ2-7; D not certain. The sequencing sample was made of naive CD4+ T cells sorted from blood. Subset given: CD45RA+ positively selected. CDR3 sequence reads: CASTANYEQYF. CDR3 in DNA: TGTGCCAGCACGGCAAACTACGAGCAGTACTTC.